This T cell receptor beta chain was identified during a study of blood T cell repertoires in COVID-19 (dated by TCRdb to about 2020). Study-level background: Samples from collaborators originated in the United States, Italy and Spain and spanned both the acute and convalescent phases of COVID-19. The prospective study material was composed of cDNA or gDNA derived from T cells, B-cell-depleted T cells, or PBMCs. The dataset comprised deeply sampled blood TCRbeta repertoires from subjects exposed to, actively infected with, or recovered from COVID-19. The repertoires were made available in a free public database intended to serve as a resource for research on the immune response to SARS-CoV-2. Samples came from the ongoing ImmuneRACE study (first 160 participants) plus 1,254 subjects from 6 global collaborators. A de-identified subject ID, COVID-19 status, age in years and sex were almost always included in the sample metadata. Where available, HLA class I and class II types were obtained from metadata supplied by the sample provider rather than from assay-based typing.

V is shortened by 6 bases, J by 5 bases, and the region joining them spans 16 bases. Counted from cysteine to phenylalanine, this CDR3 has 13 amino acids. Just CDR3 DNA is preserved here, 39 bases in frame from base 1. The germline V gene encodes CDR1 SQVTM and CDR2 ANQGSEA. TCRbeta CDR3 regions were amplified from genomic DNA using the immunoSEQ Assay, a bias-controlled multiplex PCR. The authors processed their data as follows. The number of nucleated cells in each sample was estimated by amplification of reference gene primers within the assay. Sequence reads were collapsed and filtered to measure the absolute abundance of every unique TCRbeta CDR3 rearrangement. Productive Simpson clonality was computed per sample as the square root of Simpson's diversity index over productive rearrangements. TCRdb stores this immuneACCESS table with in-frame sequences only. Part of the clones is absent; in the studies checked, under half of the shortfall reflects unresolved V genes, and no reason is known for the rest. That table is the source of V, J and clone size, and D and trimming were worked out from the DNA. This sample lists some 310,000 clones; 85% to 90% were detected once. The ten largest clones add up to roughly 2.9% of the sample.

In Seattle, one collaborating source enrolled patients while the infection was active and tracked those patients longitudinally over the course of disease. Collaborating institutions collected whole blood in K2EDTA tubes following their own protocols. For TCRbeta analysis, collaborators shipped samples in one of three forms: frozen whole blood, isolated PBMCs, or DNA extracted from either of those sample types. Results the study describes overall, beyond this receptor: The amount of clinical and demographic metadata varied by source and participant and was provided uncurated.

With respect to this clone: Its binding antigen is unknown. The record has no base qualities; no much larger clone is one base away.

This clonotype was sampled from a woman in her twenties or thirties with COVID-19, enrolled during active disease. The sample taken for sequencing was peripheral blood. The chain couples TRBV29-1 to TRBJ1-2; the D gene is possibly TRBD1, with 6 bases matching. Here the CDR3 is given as CSVPRQASYGYTF. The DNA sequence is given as TGCAGCGTCCCCCGACAGGCGTCATATGGCTACACCTTC. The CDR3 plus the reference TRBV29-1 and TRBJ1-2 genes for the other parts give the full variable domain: SAVISQKPSRDICQRGTSLTIQCQVDSQVTMMFWYRQQPGQSLTLIATANQGSEATYESGFVIDKFPISRPNLTFSTLTVSNMSPEDSSIYLCSVPRQASYGYTFGSGTRLTVV.